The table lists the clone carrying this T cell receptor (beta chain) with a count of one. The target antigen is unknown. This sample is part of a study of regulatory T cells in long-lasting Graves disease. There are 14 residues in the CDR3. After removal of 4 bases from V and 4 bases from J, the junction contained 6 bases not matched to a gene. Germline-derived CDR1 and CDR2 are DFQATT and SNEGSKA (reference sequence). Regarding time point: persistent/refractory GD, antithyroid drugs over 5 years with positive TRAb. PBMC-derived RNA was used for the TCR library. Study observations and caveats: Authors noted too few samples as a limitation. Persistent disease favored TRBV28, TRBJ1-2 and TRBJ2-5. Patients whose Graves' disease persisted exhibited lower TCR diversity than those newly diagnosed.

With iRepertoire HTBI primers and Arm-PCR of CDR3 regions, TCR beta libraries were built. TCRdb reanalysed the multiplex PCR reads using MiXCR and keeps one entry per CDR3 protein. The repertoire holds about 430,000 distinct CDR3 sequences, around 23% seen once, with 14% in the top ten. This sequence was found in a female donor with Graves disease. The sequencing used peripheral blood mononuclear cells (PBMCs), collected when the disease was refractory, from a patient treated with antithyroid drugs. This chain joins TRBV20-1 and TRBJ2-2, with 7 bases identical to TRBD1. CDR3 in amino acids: CSATTGRVTGELFF. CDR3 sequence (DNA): TGCAGTGCTACGACAGGGCGCGTCACCGGGGAGCTGTTTTTT.